These 24 T cell receptor beta chains share one sample of origin, sequenced in a study of shared clonotypes between healthy human individuals. TCRdb's table, derived via immunoSEQ multiplex PCR, lists solely in-frame clones and lacks some. This table has 950,000 to 1,100,000 clones, approximately 80% appearing once. The specimen was memory CD4+ T cells from PBMCs. As to subset: CD45RA-negative fraction. The receptors originated from a man aged 18 to 30 in good health. Some clones in this sample may be carry-over from other donors' samples.

This rearrangement joins TRBV7-9 to TRBJ1-2, with unresolved D. CDR1 is SEHNR, CDR2 FQNEAQ, per germline (reference sequence). Trimming pared 5 bases from V and 7 bases from J, leaving 17 bases between. CDR3 length: 14 amino acids. The CDR3 sequence is CASSPIRTVSGYTF. DNA for the CDR3: TGTGCCAGCAGCCCGATTCGCACCGTCAGTGGCTACACCTTC.

The chain carries TRBV28 and TRBJ1-5, with D perhaps matching TRBD1 (6 bases). The CDR3 length is 14 residues. Trimming took off 7 bases at V and 0 bases at J, with 10 bases between the two ends. The germline gives CDR1 MDHEN, CDR2 SYDVKM. CDR3 bases: TGTGCCAGCAAGGGGGTTCTTAGCAATCAGCCCCAGCATTTT. Translation gives CASKGVLSNQPQHF.

The J gene is TRBJ2-7, the V gene TRBV2, with unresolved D. The CDR3 covers 13 residues. Germline lookup yields CDR1 SNHLY and CDR2 FYNNEI. Trimming shortened V by 4 bases and J by 2 bases, and 9 bases separated the two germline ends. CDR3 amino acids: CASSVSKTYEQYF. DNA of the CDR3: TGTGCCAGCAGTGTGTCCAAAACCTACGAGCAGTACTTC.

This clone was seen ten or more times. This chain links TRBV30 with TRBJ2-7; tentatively, D is TRBD1 (6 bases). V lost 4 bases and J lost 0, with 10 bases in between. The CDR3 sequence is 13 residues long. Germline V CDR1 and CDR2: GTSNPN, SVGIG (reference sequence). CDR3 in amino acids: CAWTQGSSYEQYF. For the CDR3, the DNA is TGTGCCTGGACACAGGGAAGCTCCTACGAGCAGTACTTC.

This clone was seen a handful of times. The rearrangement joins TRBV11-2 to TRBJ2-1, with TRBD1 matching 11 bases. Germline trimming cut 5 bases from V and 8 bases from J; bases unmatched to any gene: 5. From germline, CDR1 is SGHAT and CDR2 FQNNGV. This CDR3 is 14 amino acids long. CDR3 residues: CASSGTGGRDEQFF. DNA of the CDR3: TGTGCCAGCAGCGGGACAGGGGGGAGGGATGAGCAGTTCTTC.

This chain uses TRBV6-4 with TRBJ2-7, with 7 bases that match TRBD1. Trimming at V came to 2 bases and at J to 3 bases, leaving 7 bases not matched to a gene. CDR3 length equals 15 residues. Germline loops: CDR1 MRHNA, CDR2 SNTAGT. The CDR3 is CASSDPPTGIYEQYF. DNA for the CDR3: TGTGCCAGCAGTGACCCCCCGACAGGGATCTACGAGCAGTACTTC.

The table lists this clone with a count of one. The rearrangement uses TRBV7-2 and TRBJ2-1; D not certain. The CDR3 is made up of 13 amino acids. V gave up 4 bases and J gave up 6 bases, with 10 bases separating them. Germline loops: CDR1 SGHTA, CDR2 FQGNSA. CDR3 protein: CASSSFWGNEQFF. CDR3 coding DNA: TGTGCCAGCAGCTCCTTCTGGGGCAATGAGCAGTTCTTC.

The rearrangement uses TRBV18 and TRBJ1-1; D unresolved. V was shortened by 2 bases and J by 3 bases, with 13 bases between the two germline ends. Germline assignment: CDR1 KGHSH and CDR2 LQKENI. This CDR3 has 15 amino acids. CDR3 sequence reads: CASSPWAGGDTEAFF. The CDR3 bases are TGTGCCAGCTCACCATGGGCAGGCGGGGACACTGAAGCTTTCTTT.

This sequence joins TRBV9 and TRBJ2-3, with D uncertain. Germline loops: CDR1 SGDLS, CDR2 YYNGEE. V dropped 0 bases and J dropped 2 bases, with 7 bases sitting between them. There are 14 residues in the CDR3. The CDR3 loop reads CASSVVTLTDTQYF. CDR3 nucleotides: TGTGCCAGCAGCGTAGTCACTCTCACAGATACGCAGTATTTT.

The table lists this clone with a count of one. V is TRBV7-8 and J is TRBJ2-5; 14 bases map to TRBD2. Germline V gene data show CDR1 as SGHVS and CDR2 as FQNEAQ. V lost 5 bases to trimming and J lost 4 bases; unmatched junction nucleotides: 0. The CDR3 covers 14 residues. In nucleotides, the CDR3 is TGTGCCAGCAGCGGGACTAGCGGGGGAGAGACCCAGTACTTC. Translation: CASSGTSGGETQYF.

This chain connects TRBV5-1 to TRBJ1-2; perhaps TRBD1 as D (5 bases). The CDR3 covers 16 residues. The V and J ends lost 0 bases and 2 bases respectively, with 14 bases between them. Germline values: CDR1 SGHRS, CDR2 YFSETQ. In nucleotides, the CDR3 is TGCGCCAGCAGCTTGGGAGGGGCAGGTACGAACTATGGCTACACCTTC. This encodes CASSLGGAGTNYGYTF.

V and J are TRBV5-1 and TRBJ2-5, with 8 bases lining up with TRBD1. Germline assignment: CDR1 SGHRS and CDR2 YFSETQ. There are 13 residues in the CDR3. V lost 7 bases, J lost 1 base, and 3 bases stayed unmatched. The CDR3 here is CASGGQVQETQYF. CDR3 DNA: TGCGCCAGCGGGGGACAGGTCCAAGAGACCCAGTACTTC.

There are a few counts of this clone. The rearrangement uses TRBV7-2 and TRBJ2-7, with 9 positions matching TRBD1. The CDR3 length is 16 residues. Germline CDR1 is SGHTA and CDR2 is FQGNSA. V shed 5 bases, J shed 5 bases, and the junction held 13 bases outside the gene matches. The CDR3 DNA reads TGTGCCAGCAGCGTAGGATGGGGACAGGGATCCCACGAGCAGTACTTC. Protein: CASSVGWGQGSHEQYF. Together with reference TRBV7-2 and TRBJ2-7, the CDR3 gives the full variable domain: GAGVSQSPSNKVTEKGKDVELRCDPISGHTALYWYRQSLGQGLEFLIYFQGNSAPDKSGLPSDRFSAERTGGSVSTLTIQRTQQEDSAVYLCASSVGWGQGSHEQYFGPGTRLTVT.

The genes are TRBV29-1 and TRBJ2-7; TRBD1 aligns across 7 bases. CDR3 length: 13 residues. The germline V gene has CDR1 SQVTM and CDR2 ANQGSEA. The ends lost 6 bases at V and 3 bases at J; junction bases unmatched: 8. The CDR3 sequence: CSVPGQLIYEQYF. Written as DNA, the CDR3 is TGCAGCGTCCCGGGACAGCTTATCTACGAGCAGTACTTC.

The chain combines TRBV5-6 with TRBJ2-1; 14 positions match TRBD2. The CDR3 contains 19 residues. With V trimmed by 4 bases and J by 0 bases, 9 bases remained unmatched. The germline CDR1 and CDR2 sequences are SGHDT and YYEEEE. The CDR3: CASSHLTSGRAISYNEQFF. The CDR3 DNA follows: TGTGCCAGCAGCCATTTGACTAGCGGGAGGGCCATCTCCTACAATGAGCAGTTCTTC.

The rearrangement links TRBV28 to TRBJ1-3; D not resolved. V lost 10 bases and J 2 bases, leaving 18 bases between the germline ends. The CDR3 consists of 15 residues. CDR1 MDHEN and CDR2 SYDVKM come from the germline V gene. The CDR3 sequence is CATSIPKRAGNTIYF. In DNA, the CDR3 is TGTGCCACCAGCATCCCGAAAAGGGCTGGAAACACCATATATTTT.

This rearrangement joins TRBV6-5 to TRBJ1-1; D is undetermined. The germline V and J ends were trimmed by 2 bases and 8 bases, with 15 bases remaining between them. The CDR3 length is 14 residues. Germline V gene data show CDR1 as MNHEY and CDR2 as SVGAGI. CDR3 sequence: CASSYTDGDPEAFF. CDR3 bases: TGTGCCAGCAGTTACACGGACGGAGACCCCGAAGCTTTCTTT.

This sequence joins TRBV27 and TRBJ2-7; 10 bases fit TRBD1. This CDR3 is 14 amino acids long. V shed 5 bases, J shed 4 bases, and the junction held 5 bases outside the gene matches. Per the germline V gene, CDR1 is MNHEY and CDR2 is SMNVEV (reference sequence). The CDR3 spells CASSGTDRGYEQYF. In DNA form, the CDR3 reads TGTGCCAGCAGTGGGACGGACAGGGGGTACGAGCAGTACTTC.

This chain uses TRBV5-4 with TRBJ2-7; D is perhaps TRBD2 (5 bases). The CDR3 length is 14 residues. Trimming took 6 bases from V and 3 from J, leaving 16 bases between them. Germline V gene sequence: CDR1 SGHNT, CDR2 YYREEE (reference sequence). The CDR3 region has the DNA TGTGCCAGCAACTTTGGAGGATTGTTCTACGAGCAGTACTTC. It encodes CASNFGGLFYEQYF.

V usage is TRBV5-1 and J usage is TRBJ1-1, with a tentative D call TRBD1 (5 bases). The CDR3 extends over 12 amino acids. Germline V gene sequence: CDR1 SGHRS, CDR2 YFSETQ. Trimming cost V 4 bases and J 5 bases, with 9 bases left between them. CDR3 bases: TGCGCCAGCAGCGGGGGGTATACTGAAGCTTTCTTT. Translation gives CASSGGYTEAFF.

Turning to this clone: The same CDR3 can be traced to other DNA sequences in this sample. This chain uses TRBV18 with TRBJ1-3, with D perhaps matching TRBD1 (6 bases). Trimming cost V 2 bases and J 0 bases, with 11 bases left between them. CDR3 length equals 16 residues. Germline V gene data show CDR1 as KGHSH and CDR2 as LQKENI. CDR3 nucleotide sequence: TGTGCCAGCTCACCAACAGGGCCAAGCTCTGGAAACACCATATATTTT. Encoded protein: CASSPTGPSSGNTIYF.

The chain employs TRBV28 and TRBJ2-5, with D possibly being TRBD2 (6 bases). The CDR3 is made up of 16 amino acids. Germline loops: CDR1 MDHEN, CDR2 SYDVKM. V was cut by 4 bases and J by 7 bases, with 22 bases left in between. The CDR3 protein is CASSSHRDPRGWTQYF. The CDR3 DNA reads as TGTGCCAGCAGTTCGCACCGGGACCCACGGGGGTGGACCCAGTACTTC. Together with reference TRBV28 and TRBJ2-5, the CDR3 gives the full variable domain: DVKVTQSSRYLVKRTGEKVFLECVQDMDHENMFWYRQDPGLGLRLIYFSYDVKMKEKGDIPEGYSVSREKKERFSLILESASTNQTSMYLCASSSHRDPRGWTQYFGPGTRLLVL.

This sequence joins TRBV20-1 and TRBJ2-7, with TRBD1 as a possible D gene (6 bases). CDR3 length equals 11 residues. V was pared by 5 bases and J by 5 bases, with 10 bases between. Germline loops: CDR1 DFQATT, CDR2 SNEGSKA (reference sequence). The CDR3 bases are TGCAGTGCTGGGGGCCACGACGAGCAGTACTTC. It encodes CSAGGHDEQYF.

This chain links TRBV28 with TRBJ1-2; TRBD1 matches at 7 bases. This CDR3 has 16 residues. The germline V gene encodes CDR1 MDHEN and CDR2 SYDVKM. V gave up 3 bases and J gave up 8 bases; unmatched junction bases: 15. The CDR3 DNA follows: TGTGCCAGCAGTTTCCCTTACCTTAGACAGGGCGAGGGCTACACCTTC. This encodes CASSFPYLRQGEGYTF.